This TCR beta chain was captured by sequencing in a study of blood T cells in healthy people across ages (dated by TCRdb to between 2015 and 2016). Background on the whole study: In model experiments, template switching captured roughly one uniquely barcoded TCR beta cDNA molecule for every two T cells. The study measured age-related changes in TCR beta repertoire diversity using deep sequencing normalized with unique cDNA molecular identifiers. Donors of different ages were randomly distributed across sequencing lanes to avoid experimental bias. Four age groups were formed from the donors: young (average roughly 15 years), middle-aged (approximately 40), aged (roughly 58) and long-lived (approximately 78). The study analyzed two additional independent replicas of 1 million unique cDNA reads from the same blood draw for two donors, one aged 18 to 30 and one aged 80 or older. Overall study outcomes, separate from this receptor: Total diversity estimates from one million sequenced T cells were considered lower bounds and underestimates. Bulk unsorted PBMC profiling prevented conclusive comparison of naive and antigen-experienced compartments. Compared with the aged group, the long-lived group had more naive CD4+ T cells, fewer expanded clones and increased TCR diversity, suggesting age selection. Donor CMV infection status was unknown, potentially confounding age-related changes in expanded clonotypes. As age increased, observed TCR beta diversity per million T cells dropped in a roughly linear way, and a significant reduction was already evident by age 40. There was a strong correlation between observed TCR beta diversity and the percentage of naive T cells measured by flow cytometry.

V is cut back by 1 base and J by 5 bases, with 6 bases in the junction unmatched. As encoded in the germline V gene, CDR1 is SGHTA while CDR2 is FQGNSA. The CDR3 has 15 amino acids, counting the end cysteine and phenylalanine. Only the CDR3 portion is preserved as DNA: 45 bases, with reading frame beginning at the first base. The 39 donors, aged roughly 6 to 95 years, were systemically healthy Caucasian individuals from Russia. Ten milliliters of peripheral blood were collected from each donor into EDTA-treated Vacutainer tubes. PBMCs were isolated by Ficoll-Paque density-gradient centrifugation, with at least 6 million obtained per sample. Total RNA, at least 6 micrograms per sample, was extracted from PBMCs with Trizol reagent. For every donor, an aliquot of PBMCs went through flow cytometry to measure the percentages of naive CD45RAhigh/CD27high T cells. The library was obtained by 5' RACE. Instrument on record: Illumina HiSeq 2500. A second roughly 6 to 12 cycle PCR used a sample-barcoded 5' primer and a J-beta primer mix. A unique molecular identifier was introduced onto each TCR beta cDNA molecule by a template-switch 5' adaptor carrying 12 random nucleotides. Each sample yielded at least 2.5 million CDR3-containing paired-end reads. First-strand cDNA was synthesized from all RNA with the Mint cDNA synthesis kit, primed by a TRBC-specific oligonucleotide. Following uracil-DNA glycosylase treatment, all cDNA underwent a first 18-cycle PCR with the universal primers M1SS and BC2_uni_R. As for how the authors treated the data: Each sample was normalized by randomly selecting 1 million high-quality reads, each carrying a distinct molecular identifier. Instead of being binned into consensus sequences, reads that shared molecular identifiers were thrown out. MiTCR, set to a Q25 quality threshold and the strictest error-elimination algorithm, was used for CDR3 identification, clonotype clustering and error correction. A nonparametric unseen species model using Euler transformation provided a lower-bound estimate of total TCR beta diversity. Through fastp at Q25 and MiXCR, TCRdb rebuilt clones from the public reads, retaining in-frame beta chains. When rows share a CDR3 protein, they turn into one entry using the most common DNA and genes. Clone size and V and J calls follow TCRdb, not the original study. The sample includes 780,000 or so distinct CDR3 sequences, with 56% observed a single time. The ten largest clones take up roughly 24% of the sample.

The sample holds many counts of this clonotype. Its antigen is not yet known. Base qualities are not recorded, but no much larger clone differs from it by a single base. Sequences were obtained from blood. The sequence joins TRBV7-2 to TRBJ2-7, with 9 bases matching TRBD2. The clonotype originates from a middle-aged man in good health. CDR3 loop: CASSLGLAGVHEQYF. The sequenced DNA: TGTGCCAGCAGCTTAGGTTTAGCGGGAGTCCACGAGCAGTACTTC.